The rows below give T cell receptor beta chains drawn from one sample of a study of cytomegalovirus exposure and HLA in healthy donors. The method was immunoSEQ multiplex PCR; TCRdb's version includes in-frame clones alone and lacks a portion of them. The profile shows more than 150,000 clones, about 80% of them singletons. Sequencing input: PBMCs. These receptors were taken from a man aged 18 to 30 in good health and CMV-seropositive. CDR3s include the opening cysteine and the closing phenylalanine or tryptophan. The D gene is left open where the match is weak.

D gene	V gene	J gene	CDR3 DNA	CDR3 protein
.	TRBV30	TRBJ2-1	TGTGCCTGGAGTGAGAGCTCCTACAATGAGCAGTTCTTC	CAWSESSYNEQFF
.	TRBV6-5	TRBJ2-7	TGTGCCAGCAGAACGACTAGACGTGAAGAGCAGTACTTC	CASRTTRREEQYF
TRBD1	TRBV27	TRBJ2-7	TGTGCCAGCAGTTTACGAGGACAGGGGAGCCCCTACGAGCAGTACTTC	CASSLRGQGSPYEQYF
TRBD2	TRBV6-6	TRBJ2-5	TGTGCCAGCAGGGGGGGGATGCAAGAGACCCAGTACTTC	CASRGGMQETQYF
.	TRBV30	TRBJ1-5	TGTGCCTGGTCGTCCGACCGGGATCAGCCCCAGCATTTT	CAWSSDRDQPQHF
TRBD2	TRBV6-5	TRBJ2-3	TGTGCCAGCAGTTACGGGCGGGAGGGGCATACGCAGTATTTT	CASSYGREGHTQYF
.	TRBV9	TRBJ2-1	TGTGCCAGCAGCGTGGACTACCGCTCCTACAATGAGCAGTTCTTC	CASSVDYRSYNEQFF
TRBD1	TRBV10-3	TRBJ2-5	TGTGCCATCAGGCAGGGGGAGTACCAAGAGACCCAGTACTTC	CAIRQGEYQETQYF
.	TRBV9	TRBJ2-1	TGTGCCAGCAGCCCGGGACTCTCCCCCAATGAGCAGTTCTTC	CASSPGLSPNEQFF
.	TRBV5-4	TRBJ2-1	TGTGCCAGCAGCACAGACTATAGCTCCTACAATGAGCAGTTCTTC	CASSTDYSSYNEQFF
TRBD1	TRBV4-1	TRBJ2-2	TGCGCCAGCAGCCCCCTCCCGGGACAGGGAAGGACCGGGGAGCTGTTTTTT	CASSPLPGQGRTGELFF